Listed here are 32 T cell receptor beta chains from one sample, sequenced in a study of beta chain features in type 1 diabetes. General study results and limits: Researchers report that Type 1 diabetes patients had moderately but significantly shorter TCRB CDR3s across all four CD4+ subsets.

These receptors have no identified antigens. The whole isolated RNA underwent reverse transcription, so sequencing captured expressed TCRB transcripts. TCRdb's table, derived via immunoSEQ multiplex PCR, lists solely in-frame clones and lacks some. The sample contains about 260,000 clones, about a fifth of which appear only once. The material sequenced was naive CD4+ T cells from blood. Receptors were obtained from a woman between 35 and 50 years old with type 1 diabetes.

This clone was picked up a small number of times. The chain couples TRBV4-2 to TRBJ1-5; possibly TRBD1 for D (5 bases). The CDR3 has 14 amino acids. Germline lookup yields CDR1 LGHNA and CDR2 YNFKEQ. V was clipped by 2 bases and J by 6 bases, with 11 bases between them. CDR3 nucleotides: TGTGCCAGCAGCCAATTAGGGGCGCGTCAGCCCCAGCATTTT. Translation gives CASSQLGARQPQHF.

This chain uses TRBV2 with TRBJ2-5, with D maybe TRBD2 (5 bases). With 2 bases removed from V and 5 bases from J, the gap between germline ends came to 6 bases. Germline values: CDR1 SNHLY, CDR2 FYNNEI. The CDR3 runs 12 residues. DNA of the CDR3: TGTGCCAGCAGTGAATCGGGGGAGACCCAGTACTTC. It translates to CASSESGETQYF.

The rearrangement joins TRBV4-1 to TRBJ2-1; 12 nucleotides line up with TRBD2. The V segment lost 5 bases and the J segment 6 bases; nucleotides outside the gene matches: 5. Germline lookup yields CDR1 MGHRA and CDR2 YSYEKL. There are 15 residues in the CDR3. CDR3 nucleotides: TGCGCCAGCAGCGCGCTAGCGGGAGGGCCCAATGAGCAGTTCTTC. Translated: CASSALAGGPNEQFF.

This clone has just a few counts. The chain couples TRBV27 to TRBJ2-3; the D gene is possibly TRBD2 (6 bases). There are 16 residues in the CDR3. Germline CDR1 is MNHEY and CDR2 is SMNVEV (reference sequence). Trimming stripped 2 bases from V and 6 bases from J, with 18 bases between. The CDR3 protein is CASSLKIRERWDTQYF. The CDR3 DNA is TGTGCCAGCAGTTTAAAAATACGGGAGAGATGGGATACGCAGTATTTT.

This clone turned up a few times. The J gene is TRBJ2-3, the V gene TRBV4-3, with a possible D match to TRBD2 (5 bases). Trimming shortened V by 1 base and J by 2 bases, and 10 bases separated the two germline ends. There are 15 residues in the CDR3. Germline-derived CDR1 and CDR2 are LGHNA and YSLEER. CDR3 in amino acids: CASSQVQDSTDTQYF. The CDR3 DNA reads TGCGCCAGCAGCCAAGTTCAGGACTCCACAGATACGCAGTATTTT.

J is TRBJ2-4 and V is TRBV7-2; D is possibly TRBD2 (5 bases). Trimming removed 5 bases at V and 9 bases at J, with 20 bases between. CDR1 is SGHTA, CDR2 FQGNSA, per germline. CDR3 length: 15 amino acids. The CDR3 here is CASSPRGPTRGIQYF. CDR3 bases: TGTGCCAGCAGCCCCCGCGGGCCGACCAGAGGCATTCAGTACTTC.

This rearrangement joins TRBV4-3 to TRBJ1-6; D not resolved. The CDR3 extends over 13 amino acids. V lost 8 bases to trimming and J lost 7 bases, with 12 bases between them. Looked up from germline, CDR1 is LGHNA and CDR2 is YSLEER. In DNA form, the CDR3 reads TGCGCCAGCGGACTGAACCTGAATTCACCCCTCCACTTT. This translates into CASGLNLNSPLHF.

The table lists this clone with a few counts. The chain joins TRBV7-9 to TRBJ2-1, with unresolved D. The CDR3 consists of 16 residues. V dropped 3 bases and J dropped 7 bases, with 19 bases sitting between them. Looked up from germline, CDR1 is SEHNR and CDR2 is FQNEAQ (reference sequence). CDR3 sequence (DNA): TGTGCCAGCAGCTTTTCTTCGTGGCGGTACAAGAATGAGCAGTTCTTC. It specifies CASSFSSWRYKNEQFF.

This clone came up once. The chain is built from TRBV18 and TRBJ2-7; 13 bases are a match to TRBD2. Germline trimming cut 8 bases from V and 0 bases from J; bases unmatched to any gene: 4. CDR1 is KGHSH and CDR2 is LQKENI in the germline V gene. The CDR3 has 15 residues. CDR3 nucleotide sequence: TGTGCCAGCAGTAGGACTAGCGGGAGCTCCTACGAGCAGTACTTC. It is translated as CASSRTSGSSYEQYF.

The chain links TRBV9 to TRBJ1-1, with no clear D. Trimming shortened V by 4 bases and J by 0 bases, and 10 bases separated the two germline ends. The CDR3 consists of 14 residues. Germline V gene lookup returns CDR1 SGDLS and CDR2 YYNGEE. The CDR3 here is CASSSTSVNTEAFF. CDR3 DNA: TGTGCCAGCAGCTCAACCTCAGTGAACACTGAAGCTTTCTTT.

The chain is built from TRBV15 and TRBJ2-2, with 12 bases lining up with TRBD2. The CDR3 extends over 16 amino acids. Germline CDR1 LNHNV, CDR2 YYDKDF (reference sequence). Trimming cost V 1 base and J 5 bases; bases outside gene matches: 2. The CDR3 DNA is TGTGCCACCAGCAGAGCCCTAGCGGGAGGGACCGGGGAGCTGTTTTTT. This encodes CATSRALAGGTGELFF.

The chain employs TRBV6-5 and TRBJ1-1; the D is unclear. CDR1 is MNHEY, CDR2 SVGAGI, per germline. This CDR3 comprises 14 residues. V was pared by 4 bases and J by 1 base, with 10 bases between. The CDR3 spells CASSSPRRNTEAFF. CDR3 coding DNA: TGTGCCAGCAGTTCTCCGAGAAGGAACACTGAAGCTTTCTTT.

This clone has just one count. The V and J genes are TRBV28 and TRBJ2-7, with a possible D match to TRBD2 (6 bases). V lost 5 bases to trimming and J lost 1 base, with 15 bases between them. The CDR3 length is 15 residues. CDR1 is MDHEN and CDR2 is SYDVKM in the germline V gene. The CDR3 reads CASSGTGGISYEQYF. DNA for the CDR3: TGTGCCAGCAGTGGAACCGGAGGGATTTCCTACGAGCAGTACTTC. Looking up the rest from reference TRBV28 and TRBJ2-7 gives the full variable domain: DVKVTQSSRYLVKRTGEKVFLECVQDMDHENMFWYRQDPGLGLRLIYFSYDVKMKEKGDIPEGYSVSREKKERFSLILESASTNQTSMYLCASSGTGGISYEQYFGPGTRLTVT.

This clone was counted between two and nine times. The rearrangement links TRBV5-6 to TRBJ2-5; TRBD1 matches at 10 bases. The ends lost 0 bases at V and 4 bases at J; junction bases unmatched: 0. Germline V gene data show CDR1 as SGHDT and CDR2 as YYEEEE. CDR3 size: 14 residues. Here the CDR3 reads CASSLGDRGETQYF. For the CDR3, the DNA is TGTGCCAGCAGCTTGGGGGACAGGGGAGAGACCCAGTACTTC. The whole variable domain, filled in from reference TRBV5-6 and TRBJ2-5, reads DAGVTQSPTHLIKTRGQQVTLRCSPKSGHDTVSWYQQALGQGPQFIFQYYEEEERQRGNFPDRFSGHQFPNYSSELNVNALLLGDSALYLCASSLGDRGETQYFGPGTRLLVL.

The rearrangement uses TRBV9 and TRBJ2-2; 12 nucleotides agree with TRBD1. The CDR3 runs to 16 residues. Germline CDR1 and CDR2: SGDLS and YYNGEE. V dropped 5 bases and J dropped 8; count of bases not matched to a gene: 10. CDR3 coding DNA: TGTGCCAGCAGTACGGGGACAGGGGGCGCGTCGGGGGAGCTGTTTTTT. Translation: CASSTGTGGASGELFF.

This clone was seen more than once but under ten times. V is TRBV29-1 and J is TRBJ2-3; 12 bases are a match to TRBD2. Germline CDR1 reads SQVTM; CDR2 reads ANQGSEA. V was pared by 6 bases and J by 4 bases, with 11 bases of the junction left unmatched. The CDR3 runs to 16 residues. The CDR3 spells CSVGGGLAGRADTQYF. The CDR3 nucleotides are TGCAGCGTGGGGGGAGGACTAGCGGGAAGGGCAGATACGCAGTATTTT.

This clone was counted only a few times. V gene TRBV11-2 combines with J gene TRBJ2-1; 8 positions agree with TRBD2. The V gene's germline CDR1 is SGHAT and CDR2 FQNNGV. The CDR3 runs 17 residues. J gave up 0 bases and V 5 bases, and 9 bases lay outside the gene matches. The CDR3 DNA follows: TGTGCCAGCAGCCCCTGGGGTAGCGGGGCCTCCTACAATGAGCAGTTCTTC. Translated: CASSPWGSGASYNEQFF. The full variable domain, completed using reference TRBV11-2 and TRBJ2-1, is EAGVAQSPRYKIIEKRQSVAFWCNPISGHATLYWYQQILGQGPKLLIQFQNNGVVDDSQLPKDRFSAERLKGVDSTLKIQPAKLEDSAVYLCASSPWGSGASYNEQFFGPGTRLTVL.

The V gene is TRBV2, the J gene TRBJ1-5; D is unclear. This CDR3 comprises 13 residues. Germline assignment: CDR1 SNHLY and CDR2 FYNNEI. The V end lost 6 bases, the J end lost 2 bases, and 8 bases lay between the germline ends. The CDR3 loop is CASRESGNQPQHF. CDR3 sequence (DNA): TGTGCCAGCAGGGAATCGGGCAATCAGCCCCAGCATTTT.

This chain links TRBV25-1 with TRBJ2-2; tentative D call: TRBD2 (6 bases). Germline V gene data show CDR1 as MGHDK and CDR2 as SYGVNS. CDR3 size: 14 residues. The germline V and J ends were trimmed by 7 bases and 5 bases, with 14 bases remaining between them. CDR3 amino acids: CASMYRGGTGELFF. The DNA for the CDR3 is TGTGCCAGCATGTACCGAGGAGGGACCGGGGAGCTGTTTTTT.

V and J are TRBV5-1 and TRBJ1-1; tentatively, D is TRBD1 (6 bases). This CDR3 region has 16 residues. From germline, CDR1 is SGHRS and CDR2 YFSETQ. Deletions cut 3 bases from V and 3 bases from J, with 18 bases between. The CDR3 loop is CASSSDPLDSYTEAFF. For the CDR3, the DNA is TGCGCCAGCAGCTCCGACCCTTTGGACAGCTACACTGAAGCTTTCTTT.

This chain uses TRBV4-2 with TRBJ2-1, with 12 bases aligning to TRBD2. The V gene's germline CDR1 is LGHNA and CDR2 YNFKEQ. After removal of 0 bases from V and 7 bases from J, the junction contained 13 bases not matched to a gene. The CDR3 length is 19 residues. CDR3 in amino acids: CASSQDAGILAGGRNEQFF. In DNA form, the CDR3 reads TGTGCCAGCAGCCAAGATGCTGGGATACTAGCGGGAGGCAGGAATGAGCAGTTCTTC.

This clone came up a few times. The chain is built from TRBV28 and TRBJ1-2; D uncertain. The V gene lost 3 bases and the J gene lost 4 bases, with 6 bases spanning the gap. CDR1 and CDR2 (germline): MDHEN, SYDVKM. The CDR3 covers 12 residues. CDR3 nucleotides: TGTGCCAGCAGTTTCAACAGCTATGGCTACACCTTC. It encodes CASSFNSYGYTF.

The rearrangement uses TRBV5-4 and TRBJ1-5, with D unclear. Trimming left V 0 bases short and J 3 bases short, with 13 bases between. This CDR3 region has 16 residues. Germline V gene sequence: CDR1 SGHNT, CDR2 YYREEE (reference sequence). The CDR3 is CASSLGGLGANQPQHF. DNA for the CDR3: TGTGCCAGCAGCTTGGGCGGGTTGGGTGCCAATCAGCCCCAGCATTTT.

The chain employs TRBV10-3 and TRBJ1-1; maybe TRBD1 (5 bases). Germline CDR1 reads ENHRY; CDR2 reads SYGVKD. This CDR3 comprises 15 residues. V lost 10 bases to trimming and J lost 5 bases, with 23 bases between them. The CDR3 loop reads CATSYGQGDGTEAFF. CDR3 DNA: TGTGCCACGAGTTACGGGCAGGGCGATGGGACTGAAGCTTTCTTT.

This chain links TRBV9 with TRBJ2-5; D call uncertain. V was trimmed by 3 bases and J by 5 bases, leaving 14 bases between them. The CDR3 totals 14 residues. The germline V gene encodes CDR1 SGDLS and CDR2 YYNGEE. The CDR3 nucleotides read TGTGCCAGCAGCGGGGCAGTGGTAGAGGAGACCCAGTACTTC. Translating it yields CASSGAVVEETQYF.

This clone came up once. This chain uses TRBV7-8 with TRBJ2-2, with D uncertain. The CDR3 length is 14 residues. Germline CDR1 is SGHVS and CDR2 is FQNEAQ. V was clipped by 1 base and J by 0 bases, with 3 bases between them. DNA of the CDR3: TGTGCCAGCAGCTTAGAGCCGAACACCGGGGAGCTGTTTTTT. Protein: CASSLEPNTGELFF. Complete variable domain (other parts from reference TRBV7-8 and TRBJ2-2): GAGVSQSPRYKVAKRGQDVALRCDPISGHVSLFWYQQALGQGPEFLTYFQNEAQLDKSGLPSDRFFAERPEGSVSTLKIQRTQQEDSAVYLCASSLEPNTGELFFGEGSRLTVL.

This sequence joins TRBV7-2 and TRBJ2-5, with 10 bases fitting TRBD1. The V and J ends lost 5 bases and 5 bases, in that order; junction bases with no gene match: 8. This CDR3 has 15 residues. The germline gives CDR1 SGHTA, CDR2 FQGNSA. The CDR3 sequence is CASSQWTGGGETQYF. The CDR3 DNA reads TGTGCCAGCAGCCAATGGACAGGGGGGGGTGAGACCCAGTACTTC. Drawing the rest from reference TRBV7-2 and TRBJ2-5, the complete variable domain is GAGVSQSPSNKVTEKGKDVELRCDPISGHTALYWYRQSLGQGLEFLIYFQGNSAPDKSGLPSDRFSAERTGGSVSTLTIQRTQQEDSAVYLCASSQWTGGGETQYFGPGTRLLVL.

This clone was seen a handful of times. V is TRBV4-1 and J is TRBJ2-7; D is possibly TRBD1 (6 bases). Per germline, CDR1 MGHRA and CDR2 YSYEKL. This CDR3 spans 16 amino acids. V shed 4 bases and J shed 0 bases, with 16 bases lying between them. Written as DNA, the CDR3 is TGCGCCAGCAGCCTTGGTACAGGGAAATTCTCCTACGAGCAGTACTTC. Its protein is CASSLGTGKFSYEQYF.

The V and J genes are TRBV4-3 and TRBJ1-1, with D perhaps matching TRBD1 (5 bases). Germline CDR1 LGHNA, CDR2 YSLEER. This CDR3 spans 13 amino acids. V shed 0 bases and J shed 10 bases, with 12 bases lying between them. The CDR3: CASSQEPTARAFF. In DNA form, the CDR3 reads TGCGCCAGCAGCCAAGAACCGACAGCCAGAGCTTTCTTT.

The V call is TRBV9, the J call TRBJ2-1; TRBD2 matches 8 bases. Per germline, CDR1 SGDLS and CDR2 YYNGEE. The CDR3 runs 17 residues. V lost 3 bases to trimming and J lost 4 bases; unmatched junction nucleotides: 12. The CDR3 nucleotides are TGTGCCAGCAGCGACCTTGGGCTAGCGGGCGAGTACAATGAGCAGTTCTTC. It codes for CASSDLGLAGEYNEQFF.

This clone has just a few counts. CDR3 sequence reads: CSVAEGVEAQYF. DNA of the CDR3: TGCAGCGTTGCCGAGGGGGTTGAGGCCCAGTACTTC. The chain has TRBV29-1 and TRBJ2-5, with a weak D call TRBD1 (6 bases). CDR3 length: 12 amino acids. The V end was cut by 4 bases, the J end by 9 bases, with 15 bases between. Germline CDR1 SQVTM, CDR2 ANQGSEA. Variable domain in full (rest from reference TRBV29-1 and TRBJ2-5): SAVISQKPSRDICQRGTSLTIQCQVDSQVTMMFWYRQQPGQSLTLIATANQGSEATYESGFVIDKFPISRPNLTFSTLTVSNMSPEDSSIYLCSVAEGVEAQYFGPGTRLLVL.

V and J are TRBV10-3 and TRBJ2-7; weak D call: TRBD2 (6 bases). This CDR3 has 16 amino acids. Germline loops: CDR1 ENHRY, CDR2 SYGVKD. V gave up 0 bases and J gave up 4 bases, with 16 bases separating them. The CDR3 coding sequence is TGTGCCATCAGTGAGTCGGACCGGGCAGGGAGGTACGAGCAGTACTTC. Protein sequence: CAISESDRAGRYEQYF.